This is a list of T cell receptor beta chains from one sample in a study of blood T cell repertoires in COVID-19. Assay: immunoSEQ multiplex PCR; the TCRdb copy retains only in-frame clones and omits some. This sample carries about 50,000 clones, around 93% of them seen once, and the ten largest clones take under 5.5%. Sequencing was performed on peripheral blood. The receptors were gathered from a man in his fifties or sixties with active COVID-19. The CDR3 runs from the conserved cysteine through the conserved F or W. The order of the fields is J gene, V gene, CDR3 protein.

J: TRBJ2-1; V: TRBV4-1; CDR3: CASSRGLVKKYNEQFF
J: TRBJ2-5; V: TRBV2; CDR3: CASRDRGETQYF
J: TRBJ1-5; V: TRBV19; CDR3: CASSLIPGQPQHF
J: TRBJ2-3; V: TRBV5-5; CDR3: CASSLGSGGYTDTQYF
J: TRBJ2-7; V: TRBV7-3; CDR3: CASSLRGSGRRDEQYF
J: TRBJ1-4; V: TRBV7-2; CDR3: CASSETGVGEKLFF
J: TRBJ2-7; V: TRBV6-6; CDR3: CASSYSDGVYEQYF
J: TRBJ2-6; V: TRBV11-3; CDR3: CASSSRGGIPSGANVLTF
J: TRBJ2-5; V: TRBV14; CDR3: CASSQERGTQETQYF
J: TRBJ1-5; V: TRBV7-2; CDR3: CASATQGINQPQHF
J: TRBJ2-1; V: TRBV4-2; CDR3: CASSQAGTGGYNEQFF
J: TRBJ2-3; V: TRBV4-3; CDR3: CASSQAGQGPYF
J: TRBJ2-1; V: TRBV5-1; CDR3: CASSPLAAGGSNEQFF
J: TRBJ2-5; V: TRBV28; CDR3: CASWKRGRHQETQYF
J: TRBJ2-1; V: TRBV2; CDR3: CAGNREGRGEQFF
J: TRBJ2-3; V: TRBV9; CDR3: CASSVVGAFTDTQYF
J: TRBJ1-1; V: TRBV9; CDR3: CASSVGQGLDTEAFF
J: TRBJ2-5; V: TRBV10-3; CDR3: CAISVSGGASETQYF
J: TRBJ2-3; V: TRBV5-4; CDR3: CASSRQGGRLLDTQYF
J: TRBJ2-1; V: TRBV7-3; CDR3: CASSLDGTAGSHEQFF
J: TRBJ2-1; V: TRBV6-2/TRBV6-3; CDR3: CASSYQSRDPGGEQFF
J: TRBJ2-5; V: TRBV7-8; CDR3: CASSPGTGLQETQYF
J: TRBJ2-3; V: TRBV20-1; CDR3: CSASRGGADTQYF
J: TRBJ1-4; V: TRBV5-1; CDR3: CASRRSGFANEKLFF
J: TRBJ2-7; V: TRBV5-4; CDR3: CASSYRDRSSYEQYF
J: TRBJ2-5; V: TRBV3-1/TRBV3-2; CDR3: CASSPRGSGREETQYF
J: TRBJ2-2; V: TRBV7-8; CDR3: CASSGSPGHSNTGELFF
J: TRBJ2-6; V: TRBV5-8; CDR3: CASSMTGTGANVLTF
J: TRBJ1-3; V: TRBV7-6; CDR3: CAGSPESGQLSGNTIYF
J: TRBJ1-2; V: TRBV18; CDR3: CASSPQIRQESFYTF
J: TRBJ1-5; V: TRBV7-9; CDR3: CASSRDTNQPQHF
J: TRBJ2-2; V: TRBV7-9; CDR3: CASSSSIPGELFF
J: TRBJ1-5; V: TRBV12-5; CDR3: CASGLVLPDRGNSNQPQHF
J: TRBJ2-3; V: TRBV5-1; CDR3: CASSLGGANTDTQYF
J: TRBJ2-7; V: TRBV4-1; CDR3: CASSQDPRDRAYEQYF
J: TRBJ1-4; V: TRBV5-6; CDR3: CASSLGRGIGEKLFF
J: TRBJ2-7; V: TRBV5-4; CDR3: CASSSQGSTYEQYF
J: TRBJ1-5; V: TRBV19; CDR3: CASSITVPQPQHF
J: TRBJ2-1; V: TRBV3-1/TRBV3-2; CDR3: CASSQGSSGGGYEQFF
J: TRBJ1-1; V: TRBV19; CDR3: CASSINNMNTEAFF
J: TRBJ2-7; V: TRBV2; CDR3: CASSELRSYEQYF
J: TRBJ2-1; V: TRBV24-1; CDR3: CATSDPTLGGHNEQFF
J: TRBJ1-3; V: TRBV28; CDR3: CASSLTVAGNTIYF